Here is one T cell receptor beta chain with its context. Its specificity is not known. This sample is drawn from a study of Graves' ophthalmopathy and Graves' hyperthyroidism. Background on the study: The authors defined stable hyperthyroidism as no ophthalmopathy within 18 months of follow-up. Study results and limitations: The study's model predicted ophthalmopathy progression at about 68% sensitivity and 72% to 75% specificity. Blood also harbored most expanded thyroid clonotypes above 0.001 frequency.

Investigators amplified TCR beta CDR3 regions from RNA transcripts. In the first round, RT-PCR was carried out with HTBI primers, and a multiplex PCR formed the second round. TCRdb re-called the multiplex PCR reads with MiXCR, one entry per CDR3 protein. The sample carries more than 1,000,000 distinct CDR3 sequences, around a third recorded once. Participants with hyperthyroidism, aged 18 to 65, were newly diagnosed with under 2 months' duration. The sequence was obtained from an adult man with Graves' hyperthyroidism. Sequenced material: peripheral blood or thyroid tissue (not recorded which).

The DNA for the CDR3 is TGCAGCGTGTCAAGGGTGGGCCAGCATTTT. It codes for CSVSRVGQHF. The chain couples TRBV29-1 to TRBJ1-5; no definite D call. Germline V gene sequence: CDR1 SQVTM, CDR2 ANQGSEA. The CDR3 sequence is 10 residues long. Trimming shortened V by 6 bases and J by 12 bases, and 12 bases separated the two germline ends.